These 5 T cell receptor beta chains came from one sample sequenced in a study of blood T cell repertoires in COVID-19. Here immunoSEQ multiplex PCR was the method, and the copy in TCRdb shows in-frame clones only, minus some. The sample comprises about 140,000 clones, 85% to 90% of which are singletons, and 7% to 10% rests with the top ten. Sequenced material: peripheral blood. These receptors all stem from a woman aged 55-69 years with acute or convalescent COVID-19.

This chain links TRBV4-1 with TRBJ2-7, with 8 bases that match TRBD1. J was trimmed by 2 bases and V by 4 bases; bases with no gene match: 19. Germline loops: CDR1 MGHRA, CDR2 YSYEKL. The CDR3 is 19 amino acids. DNA for the CDR3: TGCGCCAGCAGCCCCAAATTTTACGCAGGGACAGGCTATACCTACGAGCAGTACTTC. This gives the protein CASSPKFYAGTGYTYEQYF.

The chain is built from TRBV28 and TRBJ1-1; a weak D match, TRBD1 (5 bases). Germline CDR1 is MDHEN and CDR2 is SYDVKM. V was pared by 1 base and J by 4 bases, with 13 bases between. This CDR3 is 15 amino acids long. The CDR3 DNA reads as TGTGCCAGCAGTTTATATCGGGGGAGAACCACTGAAGCTTTCTTT. It is translated as CASSLYRGRTTEAFF.

The J gene is TRBJ2-3, the V gene TRBV4-3; weak D call: TRBD1 (6 bases). The CDR3 runs to 14 residues. V lost 0 bases and J 7 bases, leaving 11 bases between the germline ends. Per germline, CDR1 LGHNA and CDR2 YSLEER. The CDR3 region is CASSQEQQGNTQYF. The CDR3 nucleotides read TGCGCCAGCAGCCAAGAACAGCAGGGGAATACGCAGTATTTT.

The chain combines TRBV6-5 with TRBJ1-5; D is unclear. The CDR3 has 14 residues. CDR1 is MNHEY and CDR2 is SVGAGI in the germline V gene. Trimming removed 5 bases at V and 6 bases at J, with 14 bases between. CDR3 sequence: CASSRDGLSQPQHF. The CDR3 region has the DNA TGTGCCAGCAGTCGAGACGGACTAAGTCAGCCCCAGCATTTT.

This clone was seen a handful of times. The chain recombines TRBV2 with TRBJ1-5; no clear D gene. CDR1 and CDR2 (germline): SNHLY, FYNNEI. The V end was cut by 7 bases, the J end by 2 bases, with 12 bases between. This CDR3 is 14 amino acids long. This chain's CDR3 is CASKEGGGNQPQHF. The CDR3 coding sequence is TGTGCCAGCAAAGAAGGCGGGGGCAATCAGCCCCAGCATTTT.